This T cell receptor (beta chain) derives from a study of beta chain features in type 1 diabetes. Sequenced material consisted of expressed TCRB transcripts (all of the isolated RNA was reverse transcribed). The method was immunoSEQ multiplex PCR; TCRdb's version includes in-frame clones alone and lacks a portion of them. The sample carries under 400,000 clones, around 15% recorded once. About this clone itself: Its antigen is still unknown.

Study conclusions and caveats: More deletions and fewer insertions at VDJ junctions were seen in type 1 diabetes patients.

The CDR3 sequence is 14 residues long. Germline V gene data show CDR1 as SGHDT and CDR2 as YYEEEE. With 6 bases clipped from V and 2 bases from J, the junction kept 6 bases outside the gene matches. The receptor was derived from a man younger than 45 in good health. The chain carries TRBV5-6 and TRBJ2-7, with TRBD2 matching 9 bases. Sequencing used central memory CD4+ T cells from blood. CDR3 sequence reads: CASTERGAAYEQYF. The CDR3 DNA is TGTGCCAGCACAGAGCGGGGGGCCGCCTACGAGCAGTACTTC.